This T cell receptor beta chain stems from a study of cytomegalovirus exposure and HLA in healthy donors. Study-level results: For presence/absence analyses, sequencing depth was assumed to be roughly uniform across donors.

Only a few counts were recorded for this clone. What it binds is not known. Amplification used 60 Vbeta primers and 13 Jbeta primers. The data were produced by immunoSEQ multiplex PCR, yet TCRdb's version contains in-frame clones alone and is incomplete. The sample holds some 170,000 clones, roughly 85% seen once. Per germline, CDR1 MGHRA and CDR2 YSYEKL. With 1 base removed from V and 0 bases from J, the gap between germline ends came to 10 bases. This CDR3 is built from 16 residues. V usage is TRBV4-1 and J usage is TRBJ2-1; maybe TRBD2 (5 bases). The TCR sequence derives from a man aged 35-49 years in good health and CMV-seropositive. The sequenced material came from PBMCs. CDR3 sequence reads: CASSQGTGFSYNEQFF. The CDR3 DNA reads as TGCGCCAGCAGCCAAGGGACGGGATTCTCCTACAATGAGCAGTTCTTC.